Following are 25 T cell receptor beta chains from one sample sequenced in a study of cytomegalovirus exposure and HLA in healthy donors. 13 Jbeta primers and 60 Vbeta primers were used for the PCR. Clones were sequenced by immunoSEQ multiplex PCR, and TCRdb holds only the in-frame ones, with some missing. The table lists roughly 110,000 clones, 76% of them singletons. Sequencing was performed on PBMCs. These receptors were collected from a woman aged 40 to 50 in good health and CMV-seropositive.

CDR3 nucleotide sequence: TGCGCCAGCAGCATGTCGGACAGGGAAGTCTATGGCTACACCTTC. This translates into CASSMSDREVYGYTF. The chain is built from TRBV5-1 and TRBJ1-2; 8 bases align to TRBD1. The CDR3 sequence is 15 residues long. Germline V CDR1 and CDR2: SGHRS, YFSETQ. Trimming cost V 4 bases and J 4 bases; bases outside gene matches: 9.

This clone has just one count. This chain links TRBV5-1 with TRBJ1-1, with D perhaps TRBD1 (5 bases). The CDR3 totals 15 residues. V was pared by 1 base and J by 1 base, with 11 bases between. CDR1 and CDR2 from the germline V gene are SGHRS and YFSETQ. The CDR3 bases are TGCGCCAGCAGCTTGTTCAGGACACCGAACACTGAAGCTTTCTTT. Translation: CASSLFRTPNTEAFF.

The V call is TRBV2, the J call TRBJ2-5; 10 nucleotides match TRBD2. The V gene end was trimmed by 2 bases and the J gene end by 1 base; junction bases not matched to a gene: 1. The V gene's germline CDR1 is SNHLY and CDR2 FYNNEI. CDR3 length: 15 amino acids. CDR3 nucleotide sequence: TGTGCCAGCAGTGAACTAGCGGGGGCCCAAGAGACCCAGTACTTC. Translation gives CASSELAGAQETQYF.

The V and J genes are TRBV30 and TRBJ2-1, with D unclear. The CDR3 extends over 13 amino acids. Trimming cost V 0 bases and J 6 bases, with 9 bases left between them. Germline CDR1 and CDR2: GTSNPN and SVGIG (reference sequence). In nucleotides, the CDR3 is TGTGCCTGGAGTGTCGGAGCCCCCAATGAGCAGTTCTTC. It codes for CAWSVGAPNEQFF.

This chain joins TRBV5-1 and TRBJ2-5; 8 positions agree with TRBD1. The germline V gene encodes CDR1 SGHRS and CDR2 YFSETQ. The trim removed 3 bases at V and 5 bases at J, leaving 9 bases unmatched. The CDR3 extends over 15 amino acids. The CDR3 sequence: CASSSGRGRQETQYF. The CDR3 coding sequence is TGCGCCAGCAGCTCGGGCAGGGGGCGCCAGGAGACCCAGTACTTC.

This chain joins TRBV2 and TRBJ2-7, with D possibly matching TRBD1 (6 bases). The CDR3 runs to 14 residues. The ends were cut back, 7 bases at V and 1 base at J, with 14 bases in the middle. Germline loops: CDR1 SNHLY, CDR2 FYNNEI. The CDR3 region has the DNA TGTGCCAGCAAAGGGGGAAGGGGTTCCTACGAGCAGTACTTC. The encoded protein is CASKGGRGSYEQYF.

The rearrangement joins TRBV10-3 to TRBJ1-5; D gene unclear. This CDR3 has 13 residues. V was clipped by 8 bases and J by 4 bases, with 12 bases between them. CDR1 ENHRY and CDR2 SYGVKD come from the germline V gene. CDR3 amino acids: CAIQQAVNQPQHF. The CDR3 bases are TGTGCCATCCAACAAGCGGTGAATCAGCCCCAGCATTTT.

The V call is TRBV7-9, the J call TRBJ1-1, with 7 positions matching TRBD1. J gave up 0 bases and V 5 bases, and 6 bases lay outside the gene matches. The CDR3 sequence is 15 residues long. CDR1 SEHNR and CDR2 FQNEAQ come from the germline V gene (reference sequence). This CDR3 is CASSQRQGMNTEAFF. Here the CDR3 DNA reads TGTGCCAGCAGCCAAAGACAGGGCATGAACACTGAAGCTTTCTTT.

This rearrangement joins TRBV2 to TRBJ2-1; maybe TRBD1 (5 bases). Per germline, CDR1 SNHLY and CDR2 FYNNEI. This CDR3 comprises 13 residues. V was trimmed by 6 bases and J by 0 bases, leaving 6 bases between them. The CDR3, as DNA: TGTGCCAGCAGGACAGCCTCCTACAATGAGCAGTTCTTC. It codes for CASRTASYNEQFF. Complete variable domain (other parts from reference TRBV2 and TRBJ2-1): EPEVTQTPSHQVTQMGQEVILRCVPISNHLYFYWYRQILGQKVEFLVSFYNNEISEKSEIFDDQFSVERPDGSNFTLKIRSTKLEDSAMYFCASRTASYNEQFFGPGTRLTVL.

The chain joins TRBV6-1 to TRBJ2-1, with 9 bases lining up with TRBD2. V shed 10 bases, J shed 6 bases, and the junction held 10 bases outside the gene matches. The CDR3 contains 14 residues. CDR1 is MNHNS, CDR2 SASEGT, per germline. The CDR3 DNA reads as TGTGCCAACGCGGGGGGGAGGGAGGGCAATGAGCAGTTCTTC. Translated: CANAGGREGNEQFF.

The CDR3 sequence is CALGTGKKLFF. As DNA, the CDR3 is TGTGCCTTAGGGACAGGAAAAAAACTGTTTTTT. The chain couples TRBV30 to TRBJ1-4, with 8 bases aligning to TRBD1. Germline V gives CDR1 GTSNPN, CDR2 SVGIG (reference sequence). This CDR3 region has 11 residues. J gave up 9 bases and V 7 bases, and 4 bases lay outside the gene matches.

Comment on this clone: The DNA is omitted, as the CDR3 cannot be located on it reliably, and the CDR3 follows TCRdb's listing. CDR3: CASSFGSGGNTIYF. The V call is TRBV9, the J call TRBJ1-3. The CDR3 length equals 14 residues, ends included. CDR1 SGDLS and CDR2 YYNGEE come from the germline V gene.

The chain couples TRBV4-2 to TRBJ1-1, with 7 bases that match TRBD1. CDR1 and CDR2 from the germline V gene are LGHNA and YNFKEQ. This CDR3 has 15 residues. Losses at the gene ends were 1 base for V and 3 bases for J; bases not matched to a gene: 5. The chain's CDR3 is CASSQGDRVDTEAFF. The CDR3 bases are TGTGCCAGCAGCCAAGGCGACAGGGTGGACACTGAAGCTTTCTTT.

CDR3 residues: CSVGGQGWTEAFF. For the CDR3, the DNA is TGCAGCGTTGGGGGACAGGGGTGGACTGAAGCTTTCTTT. The chain has TRBV29-1 and TRBJ1-1, with 10 positions matching TRBD1. There are 13 residues in the CDR3. V lost 4 bases and J lost 5; bases outside the gene matches: 4. From germline, CDR1 is SQVTM and CDR2 ANQGSEA.

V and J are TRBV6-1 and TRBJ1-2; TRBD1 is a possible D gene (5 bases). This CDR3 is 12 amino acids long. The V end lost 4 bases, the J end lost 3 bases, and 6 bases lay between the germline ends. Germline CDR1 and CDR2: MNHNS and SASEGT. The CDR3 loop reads CASSGQYYGYTF. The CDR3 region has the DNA TGTGCCAGCAGTGGACAGTACTATGGCTACACCTTC.

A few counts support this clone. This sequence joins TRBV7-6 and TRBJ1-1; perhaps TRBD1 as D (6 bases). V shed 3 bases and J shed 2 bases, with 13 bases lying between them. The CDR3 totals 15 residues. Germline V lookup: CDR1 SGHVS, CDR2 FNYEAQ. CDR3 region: CASSLGAGRNTEAFF. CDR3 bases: TGTGCCAGCAGCTTGGGGGCAGGGAGAAACACTGAAGCTTTCTTT.

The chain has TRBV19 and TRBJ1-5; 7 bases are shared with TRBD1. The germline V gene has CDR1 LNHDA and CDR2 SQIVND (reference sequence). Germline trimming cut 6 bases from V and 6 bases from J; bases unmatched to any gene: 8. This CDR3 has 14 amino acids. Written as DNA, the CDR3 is TGTGCCAGTAGGACCAACAGGGGTGGTCAGCCCCAGCATTTT. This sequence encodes CASRTNRGGQPQHF.

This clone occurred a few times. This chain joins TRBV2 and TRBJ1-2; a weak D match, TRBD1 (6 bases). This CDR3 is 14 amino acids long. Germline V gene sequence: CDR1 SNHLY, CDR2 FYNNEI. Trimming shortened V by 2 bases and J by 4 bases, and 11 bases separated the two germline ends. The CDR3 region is CASSELGASYGYTF. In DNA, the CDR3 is TGTGCCAGCAGTGAACTGGGGGCCAGCTATGGCTACACCTTC.

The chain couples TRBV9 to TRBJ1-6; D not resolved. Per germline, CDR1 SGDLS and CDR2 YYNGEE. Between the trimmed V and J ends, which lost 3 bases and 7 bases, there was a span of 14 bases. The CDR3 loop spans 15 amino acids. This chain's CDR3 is CASSAGSLGNSPLHF. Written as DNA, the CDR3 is TGTGCCAGCAGCGCCGGGTCGCTCGGGAATTCACCCCTCCACTTT.

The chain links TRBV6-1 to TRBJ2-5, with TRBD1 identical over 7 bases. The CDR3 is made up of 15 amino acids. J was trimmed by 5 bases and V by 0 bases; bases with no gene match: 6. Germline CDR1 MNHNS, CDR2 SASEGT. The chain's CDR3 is CASSEAGQLFETQYF. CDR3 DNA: TGTGCCAGCAGTGAAGCGGGACAGCTTTTCGAGACCCAGTACTTC.

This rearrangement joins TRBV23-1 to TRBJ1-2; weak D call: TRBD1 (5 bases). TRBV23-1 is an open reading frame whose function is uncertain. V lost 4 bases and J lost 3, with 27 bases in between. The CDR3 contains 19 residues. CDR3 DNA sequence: TGCGCCAGCAGTCCCCCGGGACGGGGGATGAGACGGAGTCACTATGGCTACACCTTC. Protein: CASSPPGRGMRRSHYGYTF.

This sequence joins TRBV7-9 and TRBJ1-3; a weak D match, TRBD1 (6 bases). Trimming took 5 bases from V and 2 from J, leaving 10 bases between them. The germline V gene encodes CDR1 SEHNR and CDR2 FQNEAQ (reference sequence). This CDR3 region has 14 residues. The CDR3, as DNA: TGTGCCAGCAGCCCGAACAGGGCTGGAAACACCATATATTTT. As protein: CASSPNRAGNTIYF.

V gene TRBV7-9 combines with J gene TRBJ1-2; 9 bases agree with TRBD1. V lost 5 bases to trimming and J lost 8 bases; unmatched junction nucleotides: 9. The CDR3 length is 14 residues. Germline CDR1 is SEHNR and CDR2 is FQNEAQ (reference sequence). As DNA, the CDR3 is TGTGCCAGCAGCAGCCGCGGGACAGGGCTGGGCTACACCTTC. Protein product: CASSSRGTGLGYTF.

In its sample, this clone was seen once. This chain's CDR3 is CASSLALAGGHSDTQYF. The CDR3 coding sequence is TGCGCCAGCAGCTTGGCGCTAGCGGGGGGGCATAGCGATACGCAGTATTTT. The chain links TRBV5-1 to TRBJ2-3, with 12 bases lining up with TRBD2. Germline lookup yields CDR1 SGHRS and CDR2 YFSETQ. J lost 6 bases, V lost 0 bases, and 8 bases had no gene match. CDR3 length: 17 amino acids.

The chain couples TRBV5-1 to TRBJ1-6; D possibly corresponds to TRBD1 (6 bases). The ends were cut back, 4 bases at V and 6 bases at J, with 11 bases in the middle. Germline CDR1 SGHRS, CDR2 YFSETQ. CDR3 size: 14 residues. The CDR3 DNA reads TGCGCCAGCAGCCCGGGGGGCCTTAATTCACCCCTCCACTTT. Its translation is CASSPGGLNSPLHF.